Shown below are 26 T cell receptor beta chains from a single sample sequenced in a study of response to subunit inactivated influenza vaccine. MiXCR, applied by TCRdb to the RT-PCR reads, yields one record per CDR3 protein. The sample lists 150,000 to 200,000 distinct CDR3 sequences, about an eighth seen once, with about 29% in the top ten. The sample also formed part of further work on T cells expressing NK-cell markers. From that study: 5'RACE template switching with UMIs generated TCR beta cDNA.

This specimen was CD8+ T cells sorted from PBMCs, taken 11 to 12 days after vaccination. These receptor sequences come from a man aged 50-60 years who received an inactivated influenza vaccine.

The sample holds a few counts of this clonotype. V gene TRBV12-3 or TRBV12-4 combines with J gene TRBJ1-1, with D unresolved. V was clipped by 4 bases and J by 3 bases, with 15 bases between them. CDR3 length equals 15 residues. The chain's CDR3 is CASSSTYKDDTEAFF. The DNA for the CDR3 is TGTGCCAGCAGTTCTACGTACAAGGATGACACTGAAGCTTTCTTT.

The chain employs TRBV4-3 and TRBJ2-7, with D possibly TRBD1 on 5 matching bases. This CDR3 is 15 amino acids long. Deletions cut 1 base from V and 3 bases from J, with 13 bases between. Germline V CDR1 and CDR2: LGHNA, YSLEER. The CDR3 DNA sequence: TGCGCCAGCAGCCAAGTTAGTTCAGGGTACTACGAGCAGTACTTC. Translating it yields CASSQVSSGYYEQYF.

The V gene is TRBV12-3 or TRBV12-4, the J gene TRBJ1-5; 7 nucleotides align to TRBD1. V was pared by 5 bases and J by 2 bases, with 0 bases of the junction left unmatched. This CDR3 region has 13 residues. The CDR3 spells CASSGQGNQPQHF. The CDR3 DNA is TGTGCCAGCAGTGGACAGGGCAATCAGCCCCAGCATTTT.

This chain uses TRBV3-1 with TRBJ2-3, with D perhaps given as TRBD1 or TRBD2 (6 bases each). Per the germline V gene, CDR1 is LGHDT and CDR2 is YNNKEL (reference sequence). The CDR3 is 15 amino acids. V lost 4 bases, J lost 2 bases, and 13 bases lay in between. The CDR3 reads CASSLGGGNTDTQYF. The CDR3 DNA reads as TGTGCCAGCAGCCTGGGGGGCGGGAACACAGATACGCAGTATTTT.

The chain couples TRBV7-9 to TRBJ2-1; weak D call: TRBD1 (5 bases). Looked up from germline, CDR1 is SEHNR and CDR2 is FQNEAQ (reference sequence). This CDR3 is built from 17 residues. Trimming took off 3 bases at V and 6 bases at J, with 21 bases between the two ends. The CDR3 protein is CASSFVQGPSRGNEQFF. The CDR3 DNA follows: TGTGCCAGCAGCTTCGTCCAGGGCCCAAGTAGGGGCAATGAGCAGTTCTTC.

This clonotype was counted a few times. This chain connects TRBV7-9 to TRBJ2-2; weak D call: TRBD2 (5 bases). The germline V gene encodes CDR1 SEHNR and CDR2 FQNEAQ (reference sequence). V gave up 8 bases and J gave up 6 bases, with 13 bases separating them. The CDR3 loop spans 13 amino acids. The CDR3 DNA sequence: TGTGCCAGCTTGTCTAGCAGAGCCGGGGAGCTGTTTTTT. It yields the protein CASLSSRAGELFF.

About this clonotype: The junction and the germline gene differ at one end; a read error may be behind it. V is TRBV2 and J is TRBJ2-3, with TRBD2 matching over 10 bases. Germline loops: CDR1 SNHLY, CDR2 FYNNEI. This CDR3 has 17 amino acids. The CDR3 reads CVSQAHSGRPYTDTQYF. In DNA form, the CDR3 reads TGTGTCAGCCAAGCTCATAGCGGGAGGCCCTACACAGATACGCAGTATTTT.

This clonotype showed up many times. CDR3 loop: CASSGLAGGRTYEQYF. The CDR3 region has the DNA TGTGCCAGCAGTGGGTTAGCGGGAGGCCGAACGTACGAGCAGTACTTC. V usage is TRBV2 and J usage is TRBJ2-7, with 10 bases matching TRBD2. CDR1 and CDR2 from the germline V gene are SNHLY and FYNNEI. The CDR3 is 16 amino acids. V gave up 4 bases and J gave up 4 bases; unmatched junction bases: 10.

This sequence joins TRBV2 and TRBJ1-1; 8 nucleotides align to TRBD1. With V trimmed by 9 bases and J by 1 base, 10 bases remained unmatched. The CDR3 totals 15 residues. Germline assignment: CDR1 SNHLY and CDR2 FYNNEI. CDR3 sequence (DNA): TGTGCCAGTTGGACAGGGTGGGATACGAACACTGAAGCTTTCTTT. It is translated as CASWTGWDTNTEAFF.

This CDR3 is CSAISRQSAGNEQFF. CDR3 sequence (DNA): TGCAGTGCTATATCCCGCCAGTCAGCCGGCAATGAGCAGTTCTTC. The chain is built from TRBV20-1 and TRBJ2-1; D is unclear. V lost 4 bases and J lost 6, with 19 bases in between. Germline V gene data show CDR1 as DFQATT and CDR2 as SNEGSKA (reference sequence). The CDR3 loop spans 15 amino acids.

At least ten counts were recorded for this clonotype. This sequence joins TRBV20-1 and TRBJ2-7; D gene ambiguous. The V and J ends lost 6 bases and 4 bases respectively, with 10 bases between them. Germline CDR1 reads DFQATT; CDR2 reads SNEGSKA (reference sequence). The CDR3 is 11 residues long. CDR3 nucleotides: TGCAGTGCGTTTAGCAAATACGAGCAGTACTTC. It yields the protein CSAFSKYEQYF.

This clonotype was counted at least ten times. In DNA form, the CDR3 reads TGCGCCAGCAGCCACGGGACAGGTTACGGGGAGACCCAGTACTTC. Its protein product is CASSHGTGYGETQYF. V and J are TRBV4-3 and TRBJ2-5, with 8 bases that match TRBD1. V gave up 3 bases and J gave up 5 bases; unmatched junction bases: 8. CDR3 size: 15 residues. CDR1 and CDR2 (germline): LGHNA, YSLEER.

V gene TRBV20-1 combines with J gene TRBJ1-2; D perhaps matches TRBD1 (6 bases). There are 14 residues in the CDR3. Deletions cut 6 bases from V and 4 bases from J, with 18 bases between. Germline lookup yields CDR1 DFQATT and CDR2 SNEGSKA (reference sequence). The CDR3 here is CSANVGHLFYGYTF. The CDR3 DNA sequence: TGCAGTGCCAACGTGGGACACCTTTTCTATGGCTACACCTTC.

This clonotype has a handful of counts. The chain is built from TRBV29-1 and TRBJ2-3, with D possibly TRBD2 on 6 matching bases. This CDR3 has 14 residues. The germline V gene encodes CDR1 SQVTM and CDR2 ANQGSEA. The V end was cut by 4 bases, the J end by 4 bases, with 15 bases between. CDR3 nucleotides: TGCAGCGTTGGGAGGGATCCCGTGGCAGATACGCAGTATTTT. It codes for CSVGRDPVADTQYF.

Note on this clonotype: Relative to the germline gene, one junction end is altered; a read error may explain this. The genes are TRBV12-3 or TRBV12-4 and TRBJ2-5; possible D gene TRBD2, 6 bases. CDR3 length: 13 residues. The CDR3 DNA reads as TGTGCCAGCAGTTTCTGGCCGGGGGAGACCCAGTGCTTC. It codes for CASSFWPGETQCF.

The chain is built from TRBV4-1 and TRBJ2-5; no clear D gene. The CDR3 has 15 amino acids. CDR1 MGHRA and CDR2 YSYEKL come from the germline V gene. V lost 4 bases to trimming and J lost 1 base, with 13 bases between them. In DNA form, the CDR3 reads TGCGCCAGCAGCCTGGCGGCACCAAGCCAAGAGACCCAGTACTTC. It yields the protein CASSLAAPSQETQYF.

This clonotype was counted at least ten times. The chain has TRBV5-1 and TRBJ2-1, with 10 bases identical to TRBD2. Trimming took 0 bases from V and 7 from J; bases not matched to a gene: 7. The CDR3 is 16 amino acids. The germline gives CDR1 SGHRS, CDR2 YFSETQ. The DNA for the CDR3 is TGCGCCAGCAGCTTGGTTATAGCGGGAGGTGGTAATGAGCAGTTCTTC. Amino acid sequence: CASSLVIAGGGNEQFF.

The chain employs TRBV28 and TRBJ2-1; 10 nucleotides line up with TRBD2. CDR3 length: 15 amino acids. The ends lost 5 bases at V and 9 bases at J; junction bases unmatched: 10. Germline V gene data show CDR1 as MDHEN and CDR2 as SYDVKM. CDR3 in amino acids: CASSEAGGGGAEQFF. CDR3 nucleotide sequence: TGTGCCAGCAGTGAAGCGGGAGGGGGCGGTGCTGAGCAGTTCTTC.

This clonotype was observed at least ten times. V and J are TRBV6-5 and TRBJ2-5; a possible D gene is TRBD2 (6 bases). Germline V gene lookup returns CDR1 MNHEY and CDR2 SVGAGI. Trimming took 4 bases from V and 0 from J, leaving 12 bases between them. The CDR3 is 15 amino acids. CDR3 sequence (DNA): TGTGCCAGCAGTTTTGGGGGAGGTTACCAAGAGACCCAGTACTTC. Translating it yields CASSFGGGYQETQYF.

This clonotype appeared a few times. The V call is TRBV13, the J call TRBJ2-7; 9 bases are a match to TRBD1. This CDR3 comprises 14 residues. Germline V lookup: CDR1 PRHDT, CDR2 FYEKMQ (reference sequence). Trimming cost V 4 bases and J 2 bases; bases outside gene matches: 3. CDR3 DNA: TGTGCCAGCAGCTACAGGGGGCTTCCCTACGAGCAGTACTTC. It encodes CASSYRGLPYEQYF.

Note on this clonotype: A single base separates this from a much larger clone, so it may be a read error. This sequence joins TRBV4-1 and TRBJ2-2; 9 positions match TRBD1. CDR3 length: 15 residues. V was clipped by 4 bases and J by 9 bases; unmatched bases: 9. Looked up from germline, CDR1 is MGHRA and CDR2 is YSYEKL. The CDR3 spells CASSLGTGSGRELFF. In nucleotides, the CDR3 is TGCGCCAGCAGCCTGGGGACAGGGAGTGGCAGGGAGCTGTTTTTT.

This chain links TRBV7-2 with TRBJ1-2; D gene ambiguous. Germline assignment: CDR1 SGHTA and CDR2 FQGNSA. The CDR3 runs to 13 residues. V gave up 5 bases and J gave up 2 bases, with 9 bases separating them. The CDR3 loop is CASSPNANYGYTF. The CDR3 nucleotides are TGTGCCAGCAGCCCCAACGCGAACTATGGCTACACCTTC.

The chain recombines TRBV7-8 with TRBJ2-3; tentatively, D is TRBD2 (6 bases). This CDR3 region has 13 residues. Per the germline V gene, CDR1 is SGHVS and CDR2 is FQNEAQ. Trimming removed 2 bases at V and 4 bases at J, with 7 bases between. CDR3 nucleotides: TGTGCCAGCAGCTTATTAGCGGCAGATACGCAGTATTTT. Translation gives CASSLLAADTQYF.

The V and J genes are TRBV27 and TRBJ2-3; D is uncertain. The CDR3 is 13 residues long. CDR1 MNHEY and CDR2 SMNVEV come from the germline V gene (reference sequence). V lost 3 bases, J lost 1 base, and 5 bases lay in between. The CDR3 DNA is TGTGCCAGCAGTTTCTTCCGCACAGATACGCAGTATTTT. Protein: CASSFFRTDTQYF.

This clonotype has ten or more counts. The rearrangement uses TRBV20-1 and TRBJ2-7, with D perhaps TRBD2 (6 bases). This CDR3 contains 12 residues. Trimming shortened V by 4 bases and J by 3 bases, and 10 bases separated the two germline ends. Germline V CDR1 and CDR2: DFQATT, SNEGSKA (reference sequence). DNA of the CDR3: TGCAGTGCTATCGGGGGATACTACGAGCAGTACTTC. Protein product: CSAIGGYYEQYF.

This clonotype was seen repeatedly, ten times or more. The CDR3 region is CSVEDRRRLSYEQYF. DNA for the CDR3: TGCAGCGTTGAAGATCGCCGTAGACTCTCCTACGAGCAGTACTTC. This rearrangement joins TRBV29-1 to TRBJ2-7; D not certain. The CDR3 covers 15 residues. V lost 0 bases to trimming and J lost 0 bases, with 12 bases between them. Germline V gene lookup returns CDR1 SQVTM and CDR2 ANQGSEA.